These 21 T cell receptor beta chains came from one sample sequenced in a study of T cells after yellow fever vaccination. TCRdb used MiXCR to reprocess the 5' RACE reads, holding one entry per CDR3 protein. The repertoire has tens of thousands of distinct CDR3 sequences, about 6.5% of them found once; the top ten carry roughly 35%. The input for sequencing was CD8+ T cells sorted from PBMCs, taken about 49 days after the first yellow fever vaccination. These receptors all stem from a man aged 18-30 years who received the YFV17D yellow fever vaccine.

V usage is TRBV30 and J usage is TRBJ2-7, with D possibly TRBD1 on 6 matching bases. The germline V gene encodes CDR1 GTSNPN and CDR2 SVGIG (reference sequence). Trimming cost V 2 bases and J 6 bases, with 11 bases left between them. The CDR3 is 12 residues long. CDR3 in amino acids: CAWSPGAVEQYF. The DNA for the CDR3 is TGTGCCTGGAGTCCAGGGGCGGTCGAGCAGTACTTC.

This clonotype showed up many times. The gene calls are TRBV11-2 and TRBJ2-1; D not resolved. The CDR3 covers 11 residues. V was pared by 1 base and J by 8 bases, with 3 bases between. CDR1 is SGHAT, CDR2 FQNNGV, per germline. DNA of the CDR3: TGTGCCAGCAGCTTAGGGCATGAGCAGTTCTTC. As protein: CASSLGHEQFF.

This rearrangement joins TRBV23-1 to TRBJ1-1, with D unresolved. TRBV23-1 is an ORF; its function is uncertain. Trimming stripped 6 bases from V and 4 bases from J, with 12 bases between. The CDR3 sequence is 13 residues long. The CDR3, as DNA: TGCGCCAGCAGCCGAAGACCGACCACTGAAGCTTTCTTT. Amino acid sequence: CASSRRPTTEAFF.

This clonotype was detected many times. J is TRBJ1-4 and V is TRBV6-5, with a weak D call TRBD1 (6 bases). Germline loops: CDR1 MNHEY, CDR2 SVGAGI. The V gene lost 4 bases and the J gene lost 5 bases, with 14 bases spanning the gap. The CDR3 extends over 15 amino acids. CDR3 in amino acids: CASSSSRGVNEKLFF. The DNA for the CDR3 is TGTGCCAGCAGTTCGTCCAGGGGAGTGAATGAAAAACTGTTTTTT.

The table lists this clonotype with a few counts. This chain links TRBV7-2 with TRBJ2-3, with D perhaps TRBD2 (7 bases). Germline loops: CDR1 SGHTA, CDR2 FQGNSA. The CDR3 loop spans 15 amino acids. The V end was cut by 2 bases, the J end by 6 bases, with 15 bases between. The CDR3 DNA is TGTGCCAGCAGCTTACGATGGGGGGGCGGGGATACGCAGTATTTT. It yields the protein CASSLRWGGGDTQYF.

This clonotype was counted at least ten times. V usage is TRBV29-1 and J usage is TRBJ1-2; D is unclear. The germline CDR1 and CDR2 sequences are SQVTM and ANQGSEA. V was pared by 5 bases and J by 7 bases, with 8 bases between. The CDR3 contains 10 residues. The CDR3: CSVPPPGYTF. For the CDR3, the DNA is TGCAGCGTTCCGCCGCCTGGCTACACCTTC.

This clonotype was detected a few times. The rearrangement links TRBV4-3 to TRBJ2-7, with 8 positions matching TRBD1. From germline, CDR1 is LGHNA and CDR2 YSLEER. The J segment lost 2 bases and the V segment lost 4 bases, leaving 10 bases of the junction unmatched. The CDR3 contains 16 residues. CDR3 amino acids: CASSLRQGRIPYEQYV. The CDR3 DNA is TGCGCCAGCAGCCTCCGACAGGGGAGAATCCCCTACGAGCAGTACGTC.

The chain recombines TRBV2 with TRBJ2-7, with D possibly called TRBD1 or TRBD2 (5 bases each). This CDR3 has 12 residues. From germline, CDR1 is SNHLY and CDR2 FYNNEI. Deletions cut 3 bases from V and 3 bases from J, with 6 bases between. CDR3 protein: CASSEGDYEQYF. Written as DNA, the CDR3 is TGTGCCAGCAGTGAGGGGGACTACGAGCAGTACTTC.

This clonotype was picked up a small number of times. The chain is built from TRBV7-9 and TRBJ2-1; D remains unclear. Trimming cost V 5 bases and J 6 bases, with 17 bases left between them. The CDR3 is made up of 15 amino acids. Germline CDR1 SEHNR, CDR2 FQNEAQ (reference sequence). CDR3 region: CASSHWRIRINEQFF. The CDR3 coding sequence is TGTGCCAGCAGCCACTGGAGAATAAGGATCAATGAGCAGTTCTTC.

This clonotype was recorded at least ten times. The chain carries TRBV7-9 and TRBJ2-1; D possibly corresponds to TRBD2 (5 bases). The CDR3 contains 17 residues. Germline CDR1 and CDR2: SEHNR and FQNEAQ (reference sequence). The V gene lost 1 base and the J gene lost 2 bases, with 15 bases spanning the gap. The CDR3 reads CASSLVVSGTTYNEQFF. The CDR3 DNA is TGTGCCAGCAGCTTAGTGGTAAGCGGAACCACCTACAATGAGCAGTTCTTC.

This clonotype was seen repeatedly, ten times or more. The rearrangement links TRBV20-1 to TRBJ2-7; D unclear. V was cut by 6 bases and J by 6 bases, with 12 bases left in between. CDR1 and CDR2 (germline): DFQATT, SNEGSKA (reference sequence). The CDR3 is 11 residues long. The CDR3 nucleotides are TGCAGTGCCAAGATCGCTAGCGAGCAGTACTTC. Protein sequence: CSAKIASEQYF.

The J gene is TRBJ2-5, the V gene TRBV7-2; D not resolved. CDR3 length: 11 amino acids. Germline lookup yields CDR1 SGHTA and CDR2 FQGNSA. V was trimmed by 7 bases and J by 5 bases, leaving 8 bases between them. The CDR3 sequence: CASTLTETQYF. The CDR3 DNA sequence: TGTGCCAGCACCCTAACGGAGACCCAGTACTTC.

This clonotype was detected only a few times. The V and J genes are TRBV24-1 and TRBJ2-3, with D hard to call. Germline CDR1 and CDR2: KGHDR and SFDVKD. The CDR3 is 14 amino acids. Deletions cut 3 bases from V and 3 bases from J, with 9 bases between. The CDR3 protein is CATSDPPRTDTQYF. As DNA, the CDR3 is TGTGCCACCAGTGATCCCCCCAGGACAGATACGCAGTATTTT.

This clonotype was seen ten or more times. This chain uses TRBV6-1 with TRBJ2-7; 7 bases map to TRBD1. The CDR3 is 15 amino acids. V trimming: 6 bases; J trimming: 0 bases; junction bases outside the gene matches: 8. The germline V gene has CDR1 MNHNS and CDR2 SASEGT. As DNA, the CDR3 is TGTGCCAGCAGGAACAGGGGCCGCGACTCCTACGAGCAGTACTTC. Amino acid sequence: CASRNRGRDSYEQYF.

This clonotype was observed many times. This chain connects TRBV4-1 to TRBJ1-5; D remains ambiguous. The V gene's germline CDR1 is MGHRA and CDR2 YSYEKL. This CDR3 contains 14 residues. V lost 1 base and J lost 5, with 9 bases in between. The CDR3 nucleotides read TGCGCCAGCAGCCAAGTTCTAGGAGATCAGCCCCAGCATTTT. Protein product: CASSQVLGDQPQHF.

This clonotype has ten or more counts. The chain joins TRBV7-6 to TRBJ1-1, with 12 bases lining up with TRBD1. The germline V gene encodes CDR1 SGHVS and CDR2 FNYEAQ. This CDR3 is built from 15 residues. The V gene end was trimmed by 5 bases and the J gene end by 3 bases; junction bases not matched to a gene: 4. The CDR3 region is CASSSGTGGDTEAFF. The CDR3 nucleotides read TGTGCCAGCAGCAGCGGGACAGGGGGCGACACTGAAGCTTTCTTT.

This clonotype was seen ten or more times. The chain links TRBV11-2 to TRBJ2-2, with 12 bases identical to TRBD1. V shed 6 bases, J shed 5 bases, and the junction held 10 bases outside the gene matches. Per germline, CDR1 SGHAT and CDR2 FQNNGV. The CDR3 loop spans 17 amino acids. The CDR3 region is CASSFGTGGLWTGELFF. CDR3 DNA sequence: TGTGCCAGCAGTTTCGGGACAGGGGGCTTATGGACCGGGGAGCTGTTTTTT.

This clonotype came up many times. V and J are TRBV7-2 and TRBJ2-5, with D perhaps TRBD1 or TRBD2 (6 bases each). CDR3 size: 15 residues. Germline V gives CDR1 SGHTA, CDR2 FQGNSA. V lost 5 bases to trimming and J lost 1 base, with 14 bases between them. DNA for the CDR3: TGTGCCAGCAGCCCCGCCCGGGGGCTCCAAGAGACCCAGTACTTC. Amino acid sequence: CASSPARGLQETQYF.

This clonotype was seen many times. The chain is built from TRBV6-2 or TRBV6-3 and TRBJ1-6; D gene uncertain. Germline V gene data show CDR1 as MNHEY and CDR2 as SVGEGT. Trimming cost V 3 bases and J 9 bases, with 9 bases left between them. This CDR3 is 13 amino acids long. In nucleotides, the CDR3 is TGTGCCAGCAGTTATGGGGTACGTTCACCCCTCCACTTT. It codes for CASSYGVRSPLHF.

A few counts support this clonotype. J is TRBJ2-3 and V is TRBV5-1; 10 bases line up with TRBD2. This CDR3 region has 19 residues. The germline CDR1 and CDR2 sequences are SGHRS and YFSETQ. The V gene end was trimmed by 1 base and the J gene end by 6 bases; junction bases not matched to a gene: 17. CDR3 DNA: TGCGCCAGCAGCTTGAGGGCAGGCTCCCTAGCGGGGGCGGTGGATACGCAGTATTTT. Protein sequence: CASSLRAGSLAGAVDTQYF.

This clonotype occurred many times. This chain uses TRBV10-3 with TRBJ2-7, with 8 bases that match TRBD2. The CDR3 spans 14 residues. Per germline, CDR1 ENHRY and CDR2 SYGVKD. After removal of 3 bases from V and 2 bases from J, the junction contained 3 bases not matched to a gene. This chain's CDR3 is CAISEAGVPYEQYF. The CDR3 coding sequence is TGTGCCATCAGTGAAGCGGGGGTTCCCTACGAGCAGTACTTC.